This entry lists 3 T cell receptor beta chains sequenced from one sample in a study of early T cells in non-severe SARS-CoV-2 infection. TCRdb re-called the 5' RACE reads through MiXCR, storing one row per CDR3 protein. Of tens of thousands of distinct CDR3 sequences listed, 11% are singletons. Sequencing was performed on whole blood, taken at baseline. These receptors all stem from an adult who was a healthcare worker with PCR-confirmed SARS-CoV-2 infection or an uninfected control (not recorded which).

This chain joins TRBV6-6 and TRBJ2-3; maybe TRBD1 (6 bases). CDR1 is MNHNY, CDR2 SVGAGI, per germline (reference sequence). The CDR3 runs 16 residues. V gave up 5 bases and J gave up 2 bases, with 17 bases separating them. CDR3 in DNA: TGTGCCAGCAGTGGCCTCACAGGGTTAAACACAGATACGCAGTATTTT. Amino acid sequence: CASSGLTGLNTDTQYF.

This clonotype was seen only a few times. Relative to the germline gene, one junction end is altered; a read error may explain this. The chain employs TRBV12-3 or TRBV12-4 and TRBJ1-2; D is undetermined. The CDR3 runs 11 residues. Written as DNA, the CDR3 is TGTGCCAGCAGTCGCCGTGGCGGAGGTGGTTTC. It codes for CASSRRGGGGF.

The chain combines TRBV2 with TRBJ2-6, with D perhaps matching TRBD1 (5 bases). Germline CDR1 and CDR2: SNHLY and FYNNEI. This CDR3 is built from 15 residues. V lost 4 bases and J lost 3, with 10 bases in between. Here the CDR3 reads CASSALGVGANVLTF. DNA of the CDR3: TGTGCCAGCAGTGCCTTAGGGGTTGGGGCCAACGTCCTGACTTTC.